These T cell receptor beta chains were read from a single sample in a study of CD8+ T cells in alopecia areata. Here immunoSEQ multiplex PCR was the method, and the copy in TCRdb shows in-frame clones only, minus some. The data show some 150,000 clones, more than 45% seen once. This specimen consisted of CD8+ T cells sorted from blood, obtained at week 0. All receptors derive from a human donor with alopecia areata. Each CDR3 is given with its conserved first and last residue. The order of the fields is clone size, D gene, V gene, J gene, CDR3 DNA, CDR3 protein. The D gene is left open where the match is weak. Clone size is not always given. Where it is, it says once, few, many or a class for expanded clones.

>few|TRBD2|TRBV2|TRBJ2-1
TGTGCCAGTGCCTATGAGACTAGCAACGATGAGCAGTTCTTC
CASAYETSNDEQFF
>few|TRBD1|TRBV7-9|TRBJ1-1
TGTGCCAGCAGCTTAGGACAGGGTCCCACTGAAGCTTTCTTT
CASSLGQGPTEAFF
>few|TRBD1|TRBV30|TRBJ2-7
TGTGCCTGCGATACAGGGGGATACGAGCAGTACTTC
CACDTGGYEQYF
>.|.|TRBV29-1|TRBJ1-2
TGCAGCGTTGAAACGATTACGTGGATAGATGGCTACACCTTC
CSVETITWIDGYTF
>.|.|TRBV11-3|TRBJ1-1
TGTGCCAGCACGCGGGGAGGTACTGAAGCTTTCTTT
CASTRGGTEAFF
>.|.|TRBV7-9|TRBJ1-5
TGTGCCAGCAGCTTACTAGATCAGCCCCAGCATTTT
CASSLLDQPQHF
>.|.|TRBV7-9|TRBJ1-6
TGTGCCAGCAGCTTAGATGGGGGCCGCACCATCGGGGCCCTCCACTTT
CASSLDGGRTIGALHF
>.|.|TRBV4-3|TRBJ2-7
TGCGCCAGCAGCCAAGATGAGAGCCAGGCTAGCTACGAGCAGTACTTC
CASSQDESQASYEQYF
>once|TRBD2|TRBV29-1|TRBJ2-1
TGCAGCGTTTACGGACTAGCGGGGGGGCATGATACCTACAATGAGCAGTTCTTC
CSVYGLAGGHDTYNEQFF
>.|.|TRBV7-2|TRBJ2-3
TGTGCCAGCAGCTTAGATTATCTCCGGACACCGCTGTATTTT
CASSLDYLRTPLYF
>.|.|TRBV7-8|TRBJ2-1
TGTGCCAGCAGCTTAGTTACCAGTGGGAATGAGCAGTTCTTC
CASSLVTSGNEQFF
>.|.|TRBV13|TRBJ2-1
TGTGCCAGCAGCGCCTTAATTCGAAGGCAGGGGGGGAACAATGAGCAGTTCTTC
CASSALIRRQGGNNEQFF
>.|.|TRBV30|TRBJ1-2
TGTGCCTGGAGTTATACCCCCTATGGCTACACCTTC
CAWSYTPYGYTF
>.|TRBD2|TRBV29-1|TRBJ2-7
TGCAGCGTGGGAAACGGGACTAGTTGGTTCAACGAGCAGTACTTC
CSVGNGTSWFNEQYF
>.|.|TRBV30|TRBJ2-7
TGTGCCTGGAGTGGGGACACTCCCTACGAGCAGTACTTC
CAWSGDTPYEQYF
>few|.|TRBV7-9|TRBJ1-1
TGTGCCAGCAGCTTAGGGACAGTGAACACTGAAGCTTTCTTT
CASSLGTVNTEAFF
>.|.|TRBV29-1|TRBJ1-2
TGCAGCGCCCCGACAGGTGGGGATGGCTACACCTTC
CSAPTGGDGYTF
>once|.|TRBV6-6|TRBJ2-7
TGTGCCAGCAGCGACGACTACGAGCAGTACTTC
CASSDDYEQYF
>.|TRBD1|TRBV2|TRBJ1-2
TGTGCCAGCAGTGAACTGGAGACAGGGGGCGCGGGAGGCTACACCTTC
CASSELETGGAGGYTF
>.|TRBD1|TRBV29-1|TRBJ1-1
TGCAGCGTTTGTTCCAGGGGGCAGGACACTGAAGCTTTCTTT
CSVCSRGQDTEAFF
>few|.|TRBV11-3|TRBJ2-2
TGTGCCAGCAGCTCCGTCCAGACGATGGGCACCGGGGAGCTGTTTTTT
CASSSVQTMGTGELFF
>.|.|TRBV10-2|TRBJ2-5
TGCGCCAGCAGTGAGTCGTCAGGGCAAGAGACCCAGTACTTC
CASSESSGQETQYF
>.|.|TRBV29-1|TRBJ2-5
TGCAGCGTTGTTGGGGGCCAAGAGACCCAGTACTTC
CSVVGGQETQYF
>.|.|TRBV13|TRBJ2-3
TGTGCCAGCAGCTTAGAAGGGGGAGGTGGCACAGATACGCAGTATTTT
CASSLEGGGGTDTQYF